The present entry profiles one T cell receptor (beta chain) with its context. Its cognate antigen is unknown. Trimming pared 5 bases from V and 3 bases from J, leaving 11 bases between. CDR1 and CDR2 from the germline V gene are LNHDA and SQIVND (reference sequence). The CDR3 is 14 amino acids. The repertoire was sequenced with immunoSEQ multiplex PCR; TCRdb's copy has only in-frame clones and lacks some. There are roughly 75,000 clones in the sample; around nine tenths occur only once, and around 0.76% lies in the top ten. These data come from a study of OX40 agonist ivuxolimab in advanced cancers. Study-level background: It was permissible to have had prior anti-PD-1, anti-PD-L1 or anti-CTLA-4 therapy, and approximately 38% had some.

General study findings and limits: It was not determined which antigens were specifically recognized by the peripheral T cells that had undergone clonal expansion. In a subset of nonresponders, normalized T-cell clonal expansion was also low.

The chain couples TRBV19 to TRBJ1-5; D gene ambiguous. The sample consisted of CD4+ or CD8+ T cells sorted from blood, taken in a trial of the OX40 agonist ivuxolimab. The clonotype originates from an adult with an advanced solid tumor such as melanoma, head and neck, liver or kidney cancer. CDR3 amino acids: CASSPGMDNQPQHF. The CDR3 bases are TGTGCCAGTAGTCCGGGAATGGACAATCAGCCCCAGCATTTT.